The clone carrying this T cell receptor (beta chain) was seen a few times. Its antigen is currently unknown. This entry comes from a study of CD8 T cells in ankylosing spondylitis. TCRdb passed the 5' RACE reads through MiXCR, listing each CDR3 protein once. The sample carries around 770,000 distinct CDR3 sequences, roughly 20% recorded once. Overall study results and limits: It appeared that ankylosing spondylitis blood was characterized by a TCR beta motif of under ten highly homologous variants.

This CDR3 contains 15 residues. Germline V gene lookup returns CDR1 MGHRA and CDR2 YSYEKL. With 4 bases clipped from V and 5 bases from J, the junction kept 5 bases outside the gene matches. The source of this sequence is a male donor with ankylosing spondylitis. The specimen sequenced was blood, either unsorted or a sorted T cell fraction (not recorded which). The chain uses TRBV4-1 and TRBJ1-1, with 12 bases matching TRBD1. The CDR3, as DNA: TGCGCCAGCAGCCCCCGGGACAGGGGGCTAACTGAAGCTTTCTTT. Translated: CASSPRDRGLTEAFF.